The 18 T cell receptor beta chains reported below all come from one sample, sequenced in a study of response to subunit inactivated influenza vaccine. TCRdb used MiXCR to reprocess the RT-PCR reads, holding one entry per CDR3 protein. The sample contains roughly 160,000 distinct CDR3 sequences, approximately 11% of which appear only once. The material sequenced was non-naive T cells sorted from PBMCs, taken roughly 6 weeks after vaccination. These receptors all stem from a man over 45 who received an inactivated influenza vaccine.

This clonotype was seen a handful of times. The CDR3 spells CAGGQPYNEQFF. CDR3 bases: TGTGCCGGGGGACAGCCATACAATGAGCAGTTCTTC. This chain joins TRBV5-5 and TRBJ2-1, with 7 bases fitting TRBD1. The ends lost 10 bases at V and 4 bases at J; junction bases unmatched: 5. CDR1 SGHKS and CDR2 YYEKEE come from the germline V gene (reference sequence). The CDR3 totals 12 residues.

This clonotype was observed a handful of times. The CDR3 DNA is TGTGCCAGCAGTACGGGACACGTAAAACTGTTTTTT. As protein: CASSTGHVKLFF. The V gene is TRBV28, the J gene TRBJ1-4; TRBD1 might be the D (6 bases). V was cut by 5 bases and J by 10 bases, with 11 bases left in between. Germline CDR1 and CDR2: MDHEN and SYDVKM. This CDR3 is built from 12 residues.

This clonotype was counted between two and nine times. V is TRBV27 and J is TRBJ1-6; 10 bases fit TRBD1. CDR1 and CDR2 from the germline V gene are MNHEY and SMNVEV (reference sequence). The CDR3 sequence is 16 residues long. Trimming took 2 bases from V and 7 from J; bases not matched to a gene: 5. Written as DNA, the CDR3 is TGTGCCAGCAGTTTACGCCCGGGACAGGGGAATTCACCCCTCCACTTT. Translating it yields CASSLRPGQGNSPLHF.

This clonotype turned up a few times. The genes are TRBV20-1 and TRBJ2-7, with D perhaps TRBD1 (6 bases). CDR1 is DFQATT, CDR2 SNEGSKA, per germline (reference sequence). This CDR3 has 12 residues. V lost 6 bases and J 5 bases, leaving 14 bases between the germline ends. CDR3 loop: CSAKQGTHEQYF. CDR3 coding DNA: TGCAGTGCCAAACAGGGTACCCACGAGCAGTACTTC.

As concerns this clonotype: This may arise from a read error, as a much more abundant clone is one base away. The chain carries TRBV20-1 and TRBJ1-2; D is undetermined. CDR3 size: 12 residues. Per the germline V gene, CDR1 is DFQATT and CDR2 is SNEGSKA (reference sequence). The CDR3 protein is CSAKGLEYGYSF. In DNA form, the CDR3 reads TGCAGTGCTAAAGGTTTGGAATATGGCTACTCCTTC.

This clonotype has ten or more counts. In nucleotides, the CDR3 is TGTGCCAGCTCACCGGGACAGGGAGTCACTGAAGCTTTCTTT. Residues: CASSPGQGVTEAFF. The gene calls are TRBV18 and TRBJ1-1, with 9 bases lining up with TRBD1. J gave up 4 bases and V 3 bases, and 3 bases lay outside the gene matches. Looked up from germline, CDR1 is KGHSH and CDR2 is LQKENI. The CDR3 is 14 residues long.

The chain has TRBV24-1 and TRBJ2-1; D call uncertain. V was clipped by 3 bases and J by 4 bases, with 18 bases between them. The CDR3 length is 17 residues. Germline lookup yields CDR1 KGHDR and CDR2 SFDVKD. Here the CDR3 DNA reads TGTGCCACCAGTGATAGTTATGGTAGAGCTCTATACAATGAGCAGTTCTTC. Residues: CATSDSYGRALYNEQFF.

This clonotype was recorded many times. The chain uses TRBV5-1 and TRBJ1-5, with TRBD1 matching 7 bases. V shed 4 bases and J 5 bases; nucleotides not matched to a gene: 3. CDR1 and CDR2 from the germline V gene are SGHRS and YFSETQ. This CDR3 has 13 amino acids. The CDR3 loop is CASSLTGYQPQHF. CDR3 nucleotide sequence: TGCGCCAGCAGCCTGACAGGGTATCAGCCCCAGCATTTT.

The rearrangement uses TRBV27 and TRBJ2-7; no clear D gene. Deletions cut 5 bases from V and 1 base from J, with 15 bases between. This CDR3 spans 15 amino acids. In germline, CDR1 is MNHEY, CDR2 SMNVEV (reference sequence). CDR3 amino acids: CASSRKAGSSYEQYF. The CDR3 nucleotides are TGTGCCAGCAGTAGAAAGGCCGGGTCTTCCTACGAGCAGTACTTC.

This clonotype showed up many times. This chain joins TRBV20-1 and TRBJ2-3; D gene uncertain. V lost 0 bases and J 2 bases, leaving 12 bases between the germline ends. The CDR3 spans 15 residues. Germline V gives CDR1 DFQATT, CDR2 SNEGSKA (reference sequence). The CDR3 bases are TGCAGTGCTAGAGATGCTAGGAGCCCCACAGATACGCAGTATTTT. This codes for CSARDARSPTDTQYF.

This clonotype was found a few times. V usage is TRBV5-1 and J usage is TRBJ1-6, with a possible D match to TRBD1 (5 bases). CDR1 and CDR2 from the germline V gene are SGHRS and YFSETQ. The V end was cut by 4 bases, the J end by 0 bases, with 14 bases between. CDR3 length: 17 residues. The CDR3 nucleotides are TGCGCCAGCAGCCCCTTGGGGGAGAGCTCCTATAATTCACCCCTCCACTTT. Its translation is CASSPLGESSYNSPLHF. The full variable domain, completed using reference TRBV5-1 and TRBJ1-6, is KAGVTQTPRYLIKTRGQQVTLSCSPISGHRSVSWYQQTPGQGLQFLFEYFSETQRNKGNFPGRFSGRQFSNSRSEMNVSTLELGDSALYLCASSPLGESSYNSPLHFGNGTRLTVT.

The V and J genes are TRBV6-5 and TRBJ2-7, with 12 bases matching TRBD1. The CDR3 is 17 amino acids. After removal of 2 bases from V and 4 bases from J, the junction contained 9 bases not matched to a gene. Germline CDR1 reads MNHEY; CDR2 reads SVGAGI. The CDR3 here is CASSYGMGTGGSYEQYF. DNA for the CDR3: TGTGCCAGCAGTTACGGGATGGGGACAGGGGGCTCTTACGAGCAGTACTTC.

Here the CDR3 reads CSARISGRAGKETQYF. The CDR3 DNA reads TGCAGTGCTAGGATTAGCGGGAGGGCCGGGAAAGAGACCCAGTACTTC. The chain joins TRBV20-1 to TRBJ2-5; the match to TRBD2 covers 11 bases. CDR3 size: 16 residues. V dropped 3 bases and J dropped 3; count of bases not matched to a gene: 9. CDR1 is DFQATT, CDR2 SNEGSKA, per germline (reference sequence).

The chain joins TRBV7-6 to TRBJ1-5; D is unresolved. Germline CDR1 SGHVS, CDR2 FNYEAQ. The CDR3 sequence is 13 residues long. V was shortened by 5 bases and J by 6 bases, with 11 bases between the two germline ends. The CDR3 region is CASSPHEGQPQHF. In DNA, the CDR3 is TGTGCCAGCAGCCCTCACGAGGGTCAGCCCCAGCATTTT.

This clonotype was seen many times. The chain combines TRBV12-3 or TRBV12-4 with TRBJ1-1; TRBD1 is a possible D gene (5 bases). V lost 1 base and J lost 5, with 14 bases in between. The CDR3 has 15 amino acids. The CDR3 DNA sequence: TGTGCCAGCAGTTTAGACAACCCGGGGCTTACTGAAGCTTTCTTT. This codes for CASSLDNPGLTEAFF.

The rearrangement uses TRBV19 and TRBJ2-6, with 9 positions matching TRBD2. Germline loops: CDR1 LNHDA, CDR2 SQIVND (reference sequence). The CDR3 has 17 amino acids. J was trimmed by 0 bases and V by 3 bases; bases with no gene match: 3. The CDR3 DNA is TGTGCCAGTAGTATGCTAGCGGGGCGCTCTGGGGCCAACGTCCTGACTTTC. Its protein is CASSMLAGRSGANVLTF.

Ten or more counts support this clonotype. The V and J genes are TRBV24-1 and TRBJ2-1, with TRBD2 identical over 15 bases. The CDR3 covers 18 residues. Germline CDR1 and CDR2: KGHDR and SFDVKD. V lost 2 bases and J lost 7; bases outside the gene matches: 8. The CDR3 sequence is CATSDWTSGGAGGNEQFF. CDR3 bases: TGTGCCACCAGTGATTGGACTAGCGGGGGGGCCGGTGGAAATGAGCAGTTCTTC.

This clonotype occurred many times. The chain couples TRBV7-9 to TRBJ1-4, with TRBD1 matching 8 bases. Germline values: CDR1 SEHNR, CDR2 FQNEAQ (reference sequence). Trimming removed 6 bases from V and 2 bases from J; junction bases left unmatched: 5. CDR3 length: 15 residues. The CDR3 DNA reads TGTGCCAGCAGAAGGACAGGGAGCACTAATGAAAAACTGTTTTTT. It yields the protein CASRRTGSTNEKLFF.